This T cell receptor beta chain was recovered during a study of siplizumab effects on memory and regulatory T cells. Only in-frame clones appear in the TCRdb table, and some are missing; sequencing was by immunoSEQ multiplex PCR. The sample lists approximately 65,000 clones, roughly 85% occurring once. Study findings and constraints: Suppressive capability of dividing Tregs from siplizumab cultures went unverified. The authors could not assign a naive or memory phenotype to roughly 75-97% of proliferating CD4+ or CD8+ clones. The diversity of naive T cells seemed greater than that of memory cells, and their alloresponse contribution seemed major. A minor share of alloreactive clones matched unstimulated subsets.

With respect to this clone: Antigen specificity is unknown.

The CDR3 covers 16 residues. CDR1 SGHAT and CDR2 FQNNGV come from the germline V gene. Unmatched junction bases numbered 9, after V lost 4 bases and J lost 6 bases. The rearrangement joins TRBV11-2 to TRBJ2-3, with 11 bases lining up with TRBD1. The sequenced material came from memory CD4+ T cells sorted from blood. The receptor's source is a human donor in good health. CDR3 loop: CASSYRWTGGVDTQYF. As DNA, the CDR3 is TGTGCCAGCAGCTACCGATGGACAGGGGGCGTTGATACGCAGTATTTT.